This passage covers 26 T cell receptor beta chains from one sample sequenced in a study of blood T cell repertoires in COVID-19. Here immunoSEQ multiplex PCR was the method, and the copy in TCRdb shows in-frame clones only, minus some. The sample holds 300,000 to 400,000 clones, 80% to 90% seen once. Input material: peripheral blood. These receptors all come from a woman aged 60-75 years with COVID-19, enrolled during active disease.

CDR3 sequence reads: CASSDDRSRGEQFF. In DNA form, the CDR3 reads TGTGCCAGCAGTGACGACAGGTCCAGAGGTGAGCAGTTCTTC. J is TRBJ2-1 and V is TRBV27; D is perhaps TRBD1 (6 bases). V lost 5 bases and J 9 bases, leaving 17 bases between the germline ends. There are 14 residues in the CDR3. Germline V lookup: CDR1 MNHEY, CDR2 SMNVEV (reference sequence).

This clone was found once. The rearrangement links TRBV4-1 to TRBJ2-2, with 8 bases lining up with TRBD2. V was clipped by 0 bases and J by 5 bases; unmatched bases: 17. CDR3 length: 20 amino acids. The germline CDR1 and CDR2 sequences are MGHRA and YSYEKL. The CDR3 sequence: CASSQEKPGGAVRWTGELFF. Here the CDR3 DNA reads TGCGCCAGCAGCCAAGAAAAACCCGGGGGGGCCGTGAGATGGACCGGGGAGCTGTTTTTT.

The chain has TRBV5-6 and TRBJ2-5, with 12 bases matching TRBD2. The CDR3 runs 16 residues. CDR1 is SGHDT and CDR2 is YYEEEE in the germline V gene. The trim removed 0 bases at V and 4 bases at J, leaving 4 bases unmatched. The CDR3 region has the DNA TGTGCCAGCAGCTTGGAACTAGCGGGGGGACGAGAGACCCAGTACTTC. Protein product: CASSLELAGGRETQYF.

The chain has TRBV6-5 and TRBJ1-1, with D possibly TRBD1 on 6 matching bases. The germline V gene encodes CDR1 MNHEY and CDR2 SVGAGI. The CDR3 runs to 16 residues. The V gene lost 3 bases and the J gene lost 5 bases, with 19 bases spanning the gap. CDR3 in DNA: TGTGCCAGCAGTTATACAACAGGGTATGGGAAAACTGAAGCTTTCTTT. It encodes CASSYTTGYGKTEAFF.

This clone was counted a few times. The sample has other DNA sequences that encode this CDR3 too. The chain combines TRBV5-1 with TRBJ2-5; 7 bases agree with TRBD2. V was pared by 0 bases and J by 3 bases, with 2 bases of the junction left unmatched. Germline V gene sequence: CDR1 SGHRS, CDR2 YFSETQ. The CDR3 spans 14 residues. The CDR3 sequence: CASSLAGREETQYF. In DNA form, the CDR3 reads TGCGCCAGCAGCTTGGCAGGGAGGGAAGAGACCCAGTACTTC.

This clone was seen only once. The V and J genes are TRBV6-5 and TRBJ1-2, with D tentatively TRBD1 (5 bases). The CDR3 loop spans 12 amino acids. V lost 6 bases and J lost 4, with 9 bases in between. Germline CDR1 and CDR2: MNHEY and SVGAGI. The CDR3 here is CASRDTFYGYTF. DNA of the CDR3: TGTGCCAGCAGGGACACTTTCTATGGCTACACCTTC.

V usage is TRBV9 and J usage is TRBJ1-2; D is perhaps TRBD1 (6 bases). Trimming removed 2 bases from V and 0 bases from J, with 11 bases in between. The CDR3 has 15 amino acids. Germline loops: CDR1 SGDLS, CDR2 YYNGEE. The CDR3 DNA reads as TGTGCCAGCAGCGTCGCAGGGGCCCCTAACTATGGCTACACCTTC. Its translation: CASSVAGAPNYGYTF.

The chain joins TRBV11-3 to TRBJ1-6; D is possibly TRBD1 (6 bases). V lost 5 bases to trimming and J lost 9 bases, with 17 bases between them. The germline V gene encodes CDR1 SGHNT and CDR2 YENEEA. This CDR3 is built from 15 residues. CDR3 loop: CASSPSAGAGSPLHF. CDR3 nucleotides: TGTGCCAGCAGCCCCTCGGCGGGGGCGGGTTCACCCCTCCACTTT.

The chain couples TRBV6-1 to TRBJ2-3; 12 nucleotides match TRBD2. Germline assignment: CDR1 MNHNS and CDR2 SASEGT. Trimming removed 4 bases from V and 0 bases from J; junction bases left unmatched: 8. The CDR3 has 18 residues. CDR3 bases: TGTGCCAGCAGTGTTCTAGCGGGGGGGGCTGTTAGCACAGATACGCAGTATTTT. Translated, it gives CASSVLAGGAVSTDTQYF.

This clone is a singleton in its sample. The chain joins TRBV7-2 to TRBJ1-4; 10 bases are a match to TRBD1. Germline V lookup: CDR1 SGHTA, CDR2 FQGNSA. The CDR3 is made up of 15 amino acids. With 4 bases clipped from V and 6 bases from J, the junction kept 5 bases outside the gene matches. The CDR3 here is CASSSTDRGYEKLFF. As DNA, the CDR3 is TGTGCCAGCAGCTCTACGGACAGGGGGTATGAAAAACTGTTTTTT.

The chain links TRBV30 to TRBJ2-7; 7 bases line up with TRBD2. This CDR3 has 14 residues. Germline loops: CDR1 GTSNPN, CDR2 SVGIG (reference sequence). V lost 4 bases, J lost 4 bases, and 10 bases stayed unmatched. In DNA, the CDR3 is TGTGCCTGGAAAGGCGGGAGCACTGTGTACGAGCAGTACTTC. Protein sequence: CAWKGGSTVYEQYF. Full variable domain (rest looked up from reference TRBV30 and TRBJ2-7): SQTIHQWPATLVQPVGSPLSLECTVEGTSNPNLYWYRQAAGRGLQLLFYSVGIGQISSEVPQNLSASRPQDRQFILSSKKLLLSDSGFYLCAWKGGSTVYEQYFGPGTRLTVT.

The rearrangement links TRBV5-1 to TRBJ2-7; 8 bases fit TRBD2. V was pared by 1 base and J by 2 bases, with 11 bases of the junction left unmatched. The CDR3 extends over 17 amino acids. Germline assignment: CDR1 SGHRS and CDR2 YFSETQ. The CDR3 sequence: CASSLLPTGGPPYEQYF. CDR3 in DNA: TGCGCCAGCAGCTTGCTCCCAACGGGGGGGCCACCCTACGAGCAGTACTTC.

This chain connects TRBV3-1 (or the pseudogene TRBV3-2) to TRBJ2-3, with D possibly being TRBD2 (6 bases). V lost 1 base and J 0 bases, leaving 14 bases between the germline ends. Germline values: CDR1 LGHDT, CDR2 YNNKEL (reference sequence). This CDR3 spans 17 amino acids. In DNA form, the CDR3 reads TGTGCCAGCAGCCAAGGGGTCGGGGGAACTAGCACAGATACGCAGTATTTT. The encoded protein is CASSQGVGGTSTDTQYF.

The V gene is TRBV10-3, the J gene TRBJ2-7; 9 nucleotides agree with TRBD1. This CDR3 region has 13 residues. The J segment lost 1 base and the V segment lost 6 bases, leaving 1 base of the junction unmatched. Looked up from germline, CDR1 is ENHRY and CDR2 is SYGVKD. The CDR3 bases are TGTGCCATCAGGGGACAGGGATCCTACGAGCAGTACTTC. It yields the protein CAIRGQGSYEQYF.

The V call is TRBV7-2, the J call TRBJ2-5; D perhaps matches TRBD1 (6 bases). This CDR3 has 14 residues. CDR1 and CDR2 (germline): SGHTA, FQGNSA. V was shortened by 7 bases and J by 0 bases, with 12 bases between the two germline ends. The CDR3 protein is CASTPDRYQETQYF. Written as DNA, the CDR3 is TGTGCCAGCACCCCCGACAGGTACCAAGAGACCCAGTACTTC.

The genes are TRBV28 and TRBJ1-1; D might be TRBD1 (6 bases). CDR1 and CDR2 (germline): MDHEN, SYDVKM. V shed 4 bases and J shed 7 bases, with 19 bases lying between them. This CDR3 contains 15 residues. In DNA, the CDR3 is TGTGCCAGCAGTTCTCCGGTGGGGGCACCTCGTGAAGCTTTCTTT. It yields the protein CASSSPVGAPREAFF.

The rearrangement links TRBV6-2 or TRBV6-3 to TRBJ2-1, with TRBD1 matching over 9 bases. Trimming removed 4 bases from V and 2 bases from J; junction bases left unmatched: 3. Germline values: CDR1 MNHEY, CDR2 SVGEGT. CDR3 length equals 15 residues. The CDR3 DNA reads TGTGCCAGCAGTTCTGGACAGGGGACCTACAATGAGCAGTTCTTC. Translation: CASSSGQGTYNEQFF.

The chain carries TRBV19 and TRBJ1-2; 7 bases map to TRBD1. J gave up 2 bases and V 5 bases, and 5 bases lay outside the gene matches. The CDR3 runs to 14 residues. CDR1 is LNHDA and CDR2 is SQIVND in the germline V gene (reference sequence). CDR3 nucleotides: TGTGCCAGTAGTCCGACAGGGACGAACTATGGCTACACCTTC. It translates to CASSPTGTNYGYTF.

V is TRBV7-8 and J is TRBJ2-7; 10 bases map to TRBD2. Germline CDR1 and CDR2: SGHVS and FQNEAQ. Unmatched junction bases numbered 11, after V lost 5 bases and J lost 7 bases. The length of the CDR3 is 15 residues. This CDR3 reads CASSPLAGGLKEQYF. In DNA form, the CDR3 reads TGTGCCAGCAGCCCCTTAGCGGGGGGCCTAAAAGAGCAGTACTTC.

Here the CDR3 reads CASSVGVTYEQYF. The CDR3 DNA is TGTGCCAGCAGCGTCGGGGTAACCTACGAGCAGTACTTC. The rearrangement uses TRBV5-6 and TRBJ2-7; a possible D gene is TRBD2 (5 bases). CDR1 is SGHDT and CDR2 is YYEEEE in the germline V gene. The CDR3 totals 13 residues. The V end was cut by 4 bases, the J end by 2 bases, with 10 bases between.

This clone was recorded a few times. This chain connects TRBV27 to TRBJ1-1; weak D call: TRBD1 (6 bases). This CDR3 contains 14 residues. Trimming pared 4 bases from V and 7 bases from J, leaving 16 bases between. Germline loops: CDR1 MNHEY, CDR2 SMNVEV (reference sequence). The CDR3 sequence: CASSSLQGVLEAFF. The CDR3 region has the DNA TGTGCCAGCAGTTCCCTACAGGGAGTCCTTGAAGCTTTCTTT.

The chain carries TRBV5-1 and TRBJ2-5; 7 bases are a match to TRBD2. J gave up 3 bases and V 3 bases, and 8 bases lay outside the gene matches. Germline V gene sequence: CDR1 SGHRS, CDR2 YFSETQ. The CDR3 is 15 amino acids. CDR3 loop: CASSSAPGGEETQYF. CDR3 bases: TGCGCCAGCAGCTCGGCCCCGGGAGGAGAAGAGACCCAGTACTTC.

The chain couples TRBV6-5 to TRBJ2-7, with D possibly matching TRBD2 (6 bases). The germline V gene has CDR1 MNHEY and CDR2 SVGAGI. Trimming removed 2 bases from V and 4 bases from J, with 12 bases in between. The CDR3 spans 14 residues. CDR3 amino acids: CASSYSAAGYEQYF. CDR3 sequence (DNA): TGTGCCAGCAGTTACAGCGCGGCGGGGTACGAGCAGTACTTC.

This clone showed up just once. The chain's CDR3 is CASSLGRPGGSYGYTF. Written as DNA, the CDR3 is TGTGCCAGCAGCTTAGGGCGACCGGGGGGCTCATATGGCTACACCTTC. The rearrangement joins TRBV7-8 to TRBJ1-2, with D maybe TRBD1 (6 bases). Germline loops: CDR1 SGHVS, CDR2 FQNEAQ. V dropped 1 base and J dropped 5 bases, with 17 bases sitting between them. This CDR3 is built from 16 residues.

This sequence joins TRBV14 and TRBJ1-1; TRBD1 matches at 7 bases. CDR1 and CDR2 from the germline V gene are SGHDN and FVKESK. CDR3 length equals 15 residues. The trim removed 4 bases at V and 2 bases at J, leaving 7 bases unmatched. The CDR3 bases are TGTGCCAGCAGCCCCCCCGGGACAGCCAACACTGAAGCTTTCTTT. Its translation is CASSPPGTANTEAFF.

This chain joins TRBV7-3 and TRBJ1-1; the match to TRBD1 covers 10 bases. V gave up 5 bases and J gave up 0 bases; unmatched junction bases: 12. The CDR3 is made up of 18 amino acids. CDR1 SGHTA and CDR2 FQGTGA come from the germline V gene. The CDR3 here is CASSPPPTGGGMNTEAFF. The CDR3 DNA reads TGTGCCAGCAGCCCCCCCCCGACAGGGGGCGGGATGAACACTGAAGCTTTCTTT.